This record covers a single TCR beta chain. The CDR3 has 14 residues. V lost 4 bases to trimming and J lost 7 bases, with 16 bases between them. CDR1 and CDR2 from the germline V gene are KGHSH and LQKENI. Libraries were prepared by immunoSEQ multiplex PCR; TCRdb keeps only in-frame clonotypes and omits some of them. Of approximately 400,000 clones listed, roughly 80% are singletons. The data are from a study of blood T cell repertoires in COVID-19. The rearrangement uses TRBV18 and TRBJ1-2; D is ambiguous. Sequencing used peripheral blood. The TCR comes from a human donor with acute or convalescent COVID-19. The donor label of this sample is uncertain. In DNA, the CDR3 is TGTGCCAGCTCACAGCCAGGCCGAGAGGGTGGCTACACCTTC. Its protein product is CASSQPGREGGYTF.